The clone carrying this T cell receptor (beta chain) has just a few counts. The source of the sample is a study of early T cells in non-severe SARS-CoV-2 infection. Germline V lookup: CDR1 LNHDA, CDR2 SQIVND (reference sequence). V dropped 9 bases and J dropped 0 bases, with 15 bases sitting between them. This CDR3 is built from 15 residues. TCRdb itself ran the 5' RACE reads through MiXCR, one entry per CDR3 protein. The sample lists around 86,000 distinct CDR3 sequences; roughly 14% were seen once. This TCR derives from an adult who was a healthcare worker with PCR-confirmed SARS-CoV-2 infection or an uninfected control (not recorded which). The sample comprised whole blood. The chain links TRBV19 to TRBJ2-1; no clear D. The DNA of the CDR3 is TGTGCCAGCAATCCCCGGTGGAGCTCCTACAATGAGCAGTTCTTC. This sequence encodes CASNPRWSSYNEQFF.